This T cell receptor beta chain was identified during a study of cytomegalovirus exposure and HLA in healthy donors. Across the whole study: Roughly four fifths of several hundred genotyped donors fell in the Caucasian-associated ancestry cluster.

This clone was found once. The antigen is not known. PCR involved 60 Vbeta and 13 Jbeta primers. The protocol was immunoSEQ multiplex PCR, while the TCRdb copy is restricted to in-frame clones and leaves out a portion. This table has about 150,000 clones, about 80% appearing once. The CDR3 totals 15 residues. The germline CDR1 and CDR2 sequences are KGHSH and LQKENI. V lost 1 base and J 6 bases, leaving 13 bases between the germline ends. General study findings and limits: Associated with cytomegalovirus, according to the listing, were fewer than 200 TCR beta chains. DRB1 showed the most TCR associations and HLA-C the fewest in a later analysis, as rates varied by HLA locus. A few of the chains that were CMV-associated were confirmed in vitro to be specific for CMV antigens.

The sample comprised PBMCs. The genes are TRBV18 and TRBJ1-3, with D perhaps TRBD1 (5 bases). The clonotype was recovered from a man between 35 and 55 years old in good health and CMV-seronegative. The CDR3 sequence: CASSPREGVQNTIYF. CDR3 DNA: TGTGCCAGCTCACCACGGGAAGGGGTTCAAAACACCATATATTTT.